Shown below are 22 T cell receptor beta chains from a single sample sequenced in a study of naive and memory T cell subsets. Treatment indicated: skin biopsy from PPD injection site in Mantoux-positive individual. A UMI-containing oligonucleotide was joined by 3' ligation to the TCR cDNA template. Amplification of ligated cDNA took four PCR rounds with SP2 and nested alpha and beta constant primers. TCRdb processed the UMI-ligation and nested PCR reads anew with MiXCR; each CDR3 protein has one entry. There are some 21,000 distinct CDR3 sequences in the sample; 4.5% to 7% occur only once, and approximately 6% lies in the top ten. Source: skin, taken from a tuberculin skin test site. The receptor source for this set is an adult in good health.

Many counts were recorded for this clonotype. The chain uses TRBV5-6 and TRBJ2-2; 8 bases are a match to TRBD1. Germline lookup yields CDR1 SGHDT and CDR2 YYEEEE. With 4 bases clipped from V and 5 bases from J, the junction kept 4 bases outside the gene matches. CDR3 size: 14 residues. The chain's CDR3 is CASSRTGMTGELFF. CDR3 DNA sequence: TGTGCCAGCAGCCGGACAGGGATGACCGGGGAGCTGTTTTTT.

The chain joins TRBV27 to TRBJ2-7; 12 nucleotides agree with TRBD2. The V gene end was trimmed by 7 bases and the J gene end by 3 bases; junction bases not matched to a gene: 16. Looked up from germline, CDR1 is MNHEY and CDR2 is SMNVEV (reference sequence). The CDR3 loop spans 18 amino acids. The CDR3 region has the DNA TGTGCCAGCACCCCTGTCGGGGGGGGACTAGCGGGTTACTACGAGCAGTACTTC. It codes for CASTPVGGGLAGYYEQYF.

This clonotype was seen at least ten times. The rearrangement uses TRBV5-1 and TRBJ2-7; 9 bases agree with TRBD2. This CDR3 region has 16 residues. The ends lost 4 bases at V and 0 bases at J; junction bases unmatched: 8. Germline V gene data show CDR1 as SGHRS and CDR2 as YFSETQ. The CDR3 region has the DNA TGCGCCAGCAGCCCTATTAGCGGGAGACCCTCCTACGAGCAGTACTTC. Protein product: CASSPISGRPSYEQYF.

A few counts support this clonotype. The chain has TRBV4-3 and TRBJ1-1; 9 nucleotides line up with TRBD1. Germline V lookup: CDR1 LGHNA, CDR2 YSLEER. This CDR3 has 14 amino acids. V dropped 4 bases and J dropped 6; count of bases not matched to a gene: 6. In nucleotides, the CDR3 is TGCGCCAGCAGCCCAATGACAGGGGGGGCTGAAGCTTTCTTT. Translated, it gives CASSPMTGGAEAFF.

In its sample, this clonotype ranks as medium-sized. V gene TRBV9 combines with J gene TRBJ2-1; the D gene is possibly TRBD1 (6 bases). CDR1 SGDLS and CDR2 YYNGEE come from the germline V gene. Trimming shortened V by 4 bases and J by 8 bases, and 19 bases separated the two germline ends. The CDR3 is 15 residues long. The CDR3 reads CASSSRQGQLDEQFF. For the CDR3, the DNA is TGTGCCAGCAGCTCCCGCCAGGGGCAGTTAGATGAGCAGTTCTTC.

This clonotype has at least ten counts. The rearrangement joins TRBV11-2 to TRBJ2-7; possible D gene TRBD1, 6 bases. The CDR3 is made up of 12 amino acids. V was cut by 4 bases and J by 3 bases, with 7 bases left in between. Germline V CDR1 and CDR2: SGHAT, FQNNGV. The DNA for the CDR3 is TGTGCCAGCAGCTGGACAGACTACGAGCAGTACTTC. Amino acid sequence: CASSWTDYEQYF.

This chain uses TRBV7-2 with TRBJ2-7; D perhaps matches TRBD2 (5 bases). V lost 5 bases and J 2 bases, leaving 16 bases between the germline ends. Germline V gene sequence: CDR1 SGHTA, CDR2 FQGNSA. The CDR3 covers 15 residues. In DNA, the CDR3 is TGTGCCAGCAGCCCCTCAGCGGCTTCAGCCTACGAGCAGTACTTC. Translation: CASSPSAASAYEQYF.

This clonotype was observed at least ten times. The J gene is TRBJ2-7, the V gene TRBV20-1; TRBD1 matches 10 bases. Germline values: CDR1 DFQATT, CDR2 SNEGSKA (reference sequence). The CDR3 sequence is 15 residues long. J was trimmed by 2 bases and V by 0 bases; bases with no gene match: 4. CDR3 sequence: CSARDPGQGPYEQYF. The CDR3 DNA reads TGCAGTGCTAGAGATCCGGGACAGGGGCCCTACGAGCAGTACTTC.

This clonotype was recorded only once. The chain combines TRBV30 with TRBJ1-1; D is ambiguous. CDR1 and CDR2 (germline): GTSNPN, SVGIG (reference sequence). The CDR3 extends over 14 amino acids. The V gene lost 4 bases and the J gene lost 1 base, with 13 bases spanning the gap. The CDR3 is CAWIPGGGNTEAFF. CDR3 DNA: TGTGCCTGGATACCTGGCGGTGGGAACACTGAAGCTTTCTTT.

The gene calls are TRBV6-2 or TRBV6-3 and TRBJ2-1, with D possibly being TRBD1 (6 bases). Germline loops: CDR1 MNHEY, CDR2 SVGEGT. V dropped 6 bases and J dropped 4 bases, with 13 bases sitting between them. The CDR3 is 14 amino acids. CDR3 nucleotides: TGTGCCAGCAGCTTAATTACAGGGTACAATGAGCAGTTCTTC. It is translated as CASSLITGYNEQFF.

This clonotype appeared many times. The chain couples TRBV28 to TRBJ2-7, with D perhaps matching TRBD1 (5 bases). Looked up from germline, CDR1 is MDHEN and CDR2 is SYDVKM. V gave up 6 bases and J gave up 3 bases, with 18 bases separating them. This CDR3 spans 15 amino acids. CDR3 DNA sequence: TGTGCCAGCAGCTCCCCTTGGGCCAGGGACTACGAGCAGTACTTC. Translated, it gives CASSSPWARDYEQYF. The full variable domain, its missing parts supplied by reference TRBV28 and TRBJ2-7, is DVKVTQSSRYLVKRTGEKVFLECVQDMDHENMFWYRQDPGLGLRLIYFSYDVKMKEKGDIPEGYSVSREKKERFSLILESASTNQTSMYLCASSSPWARDYEQYFGPGTRLTVT.

This clonotype was found many times. The chain carries TRBV27 and TRBJ2-3; TRBD2 might be the D (5 bases). CDR1 and CDR2 from the germline V gene are MNHEY and SMNVEV (reference sequence). The CDR3 is 16 amino acids. Trimming pared 4 bases from V and 2 bases from J, leaving 16 bases between. For the CDR3, the DNA is TGTGCCAGCAGTTCCCTTAGCCGGGGTTACACAGATACGCAGTATTTT. Amino acids: CASSSLSRGYTDTQYF.

This clonotype showed up many times. V is TRBV5-1 and J is TRBJ1-1; D might be TRBD1 (5 bases). The CDR3 has 15 amino acids. Germline V gives CDR1 SGHRS, CDR2 YFSETQ. Trimming removed 0 bases from V and 0 bases from J, with 9 bases in between. This chain's CDR3 is CASSLEAGLNTEAFF. The CDR3 nucleotides read TGCGCCAGCAGCTTGGAGGCAGGGCTGAACACTGAAGCTTTCTTT.

This clonotype was counted ten times or more. V is TRBV24-1 and J is TRBJ1-5; 9 bases are a match to TRBD1. V shed 2 bases and J 4 bases; nucleotides not matched to a gene: 5. The CDR3 runs 16 residues. CDR1 and CDR2 from the germline V gene are KGHDR and SFDVKD. CDR3 residues: CATSDSPGQGNQPQHF. The CDR3 bases are TGTGCCACCAGTGATTCCCCAGGACAGGGGAATCAGCCCCAGCATTTT.

Many counts were recorded for this clonotype. The CDR3 loop reads CASSRPSGVRGEQFF. CDR3 bases: TGTGCCAGCAGCCGACCTTCAGGGGTTCGCGGTGAGCAGTTCTTC. J is TRBJ2-1 and V is TRBV6-5, with D perhaps TRBD1 (6 bases). Trimming took 6 bases from V and 9 from J, leaving 21 bases between them. This CDR3 is 15 amino acids long. Germline values: CDR1 MNHEY, CDR2 SVGAGI.

This chain connects TRBV7-9 to TRBJ1-3; D is undetermined. Germline CDR1 reads SEHNR; CDR2 reads FQNEAQ (reference sequence). CDR3 length: 12 residues. Trimming left V 8 bases short and J 0 bases short, with 5 bases between. Here the CDR3 reads CASSDSGNTIYF. CDR3 bases: TGTGCCAGCTCAGACTCTGGAAACACCATATATTTT. The full variable domain, in which reference TRBV7-9 and TRBJ1-3 provide the parts outside the CDR3, is DTGVSQNPRHKITKRGQNVTFRCDPISEHNRLYWYRQTLGQGPEFLTYFQNEAQLEKSRLLSDRFSAERPKGSFSTLEIQRTEQGDSAMYLCASSDSGNTIYFGEGSWLTVV.

In this sample, this clonotype turned up many times. The rearrangement joins TRBV20-1 to TRBJ2-7; tentatively, D is TRBD1 or TRBD2 (5 bases each). Germline V lookup: CDR1 DFQATT, CDR2 SNEGSKA (reference sequence). The V end was cut by 0 bases, the J end by 2 bases, with 20 bases between. CDR3 length equals 17 residues. The CDR3 region has the DNA TGCAGTGCTAGAGATTTGAGTGGGGGACCTGAAGCCTACGAGCAGTACTTC. Translating it yields CSARDLSGGPEAYEQYF.

There are many counts of this clonotype. The chain has TRBV6-1 and TRBJ1-2, with D uncertain. This CDR3 has 13 residues. V was clipped by 2 bases and J by 5 bases, with 9 bases between them. Germline values: CDR1 MNHNS, CDR2 SASEGT. The CDR3 coding sequence is TGTGCCAGCAGTGAATTTAGCACTTATGGCTACACCTTC. This translates into CASSEFSTYGYTF.

In its sample, this clonotype was seen many times. The chain links TRBV20-1 to TRBJ2-1, with TRBD2 matching 8 bases. Unmatched junction bases numbered 9, after V lost 6 bases and J lost 8 bases. Looked up from germline, CDR1 is DFQATT and CDR2 is SNEGSKA (reference sequence). CDR3 length: 13 amino acids. CDR3 nucleotide sequence: TGCAGTGCCCGAGCGGGAGTAGTTTATGAGCAGTTCTTC. Translating gives CSARAGVVYEQFF.

This clonotype showed up just a few times. This chain uses TRBV28 with TRBJ2-7, with 10 positions matching TRBD1. Looked up from germline, CDR1 is MDHEN and CDR2 is SYDVKM. After removal of 11 bases from V and 6 bases from J, the junction contained 7 bases not matched to a gene. The CDR3 has 12 residues. CDR3 nucleotides: TGTGCCGCGGGGACAGGGGTTTCCGAGCAGTACTTC. Translated, it gives CAAGTGVSEQYF. The full variable domain, in which reference TRBV28 and TRBJ2-7 provide the parts outside the CDR3, is DVKVTQSSRYLVKRTGEKVFLECVQDMDHENMFWYRQDPGLGLRLIYFSYDVKMKEKGDIPEGYSVSREKKERFSLILESASTNQTSMYLCAAGTGVSEQYFGPGTRLTVT.

This clonotype has ten or more counts. The V call is TRBV7-2, the J call TRBJ2-5; 16 nucleotides align to TRBD2. V lost 2 bases and J lost 3; bases outside the gene matches: 3. Per the germline V gene, CDR1 is SGHTA and CDR2 is FQGNSA. CDR3 length: 17 amino acids. The CDR3 region is CASSLKGLAGGEETQYF. The CDR3, as DNA: TGTGCCAGCAGCTTAAAGGGACTAGCGGGAGGGGAAGAGACCCAGTACTTC.

There are many counts of this clonotype. The chain recombines TRBV12-3 or TRBV12-4 with TRBJ1-2, with TRBD1 matching over 7 bases. V shed 11 bases, J shed 5 bases, and the junction held 11 bases outside the gene matches. This CDR3 has 13 residues. CDR3 DNA: TGTGCCGCCCGACGCGGACAGGTTTATGGCTACACCTTC. As protein: CAARRGQVYGYTF.